Included here is one TCR beta chain sequence, with context. Its antigen is unknown. Sequencing used immunoSEQ multiplex PCR; TCRdb keeps in-frame clones, though not all of them. The sample lists about 120,000 clones; roughly 88% were seen once. CDR1 and CDR2 (germline): LGHDT, YNNKEL (reference sequence). The CDR3 contains 15 residues. The J segment lost 4 bases and the V segment lost 4 bases, leaving 4 bases of the junction unmatched. This entry comes from a study of T cell responses to AZD1222 COVID-19 vaccine. Study overall: Second doses at about 4 or about 12 weeks were pooled.

Study-level results: Females made up more of the donors, who were largely white British, and clonal diversity may have come out too low. Spike-specific TCR breadth and depth were elevated following two AZD1222 doses.

This TCR was sampled from an adult in good health. This sample comprised peripheral blood, obtained on day 0 of AZD1222 vaccination. The chain couples TRBV3-1 (or the pseudogene TRBV3-2) to TRBJ2-7, with 13 bases lining up with TRBD2. For the CDR3, the DNA is TGTGCCAGCAGCCGCGGACTAGCGGGAGAGTACGAGCAGTACTTC. As protein: CASSRGLAGEYEQYF.